The 10 T cell receptor beta chains given below trace back to one sample, sequenced in a study of cytomegalovirus exposure and HLA in healthy donors. 13 Jbeta primers and 60 Vbeta primers were used for the PCR. Using immunoSEQ multiplex PCR, the repertoire was profiled, and TCRdb retains in-frame clones only, with some absent. In the table there are 90,000 to 120,000 clones, 78% of which are singletons. Sequenced material: PBMCs. These receptors were collected from a woman between 40 and 55 years old in good health and CMV-seronegative.

V usage is TRBV7-9 and J usage is TRBJ2-5, with 7 bases lining up with TRBD1. This CDR3 spans 12 amino acids. Trimming at V came to 4 bases and at J to 5 bases, leaving 1 base not matched to a gene. The germline V gene encodes CDR1 SEHNR and CDR2 FQNEAQ (reference sequence). The CDR3 region is CASSSQGETQYF. CDR3 in DNA: TGTGCCAGCAGCTCACAGGGGGAGACCCAGTACTTC.

The V call is TRBV12-5, the J call TRBJ2-7, with 9 bases identical to TRBD2. The CDR3 runs 17 residues. Germline CDR1 and CDR2: LGHNT and FRNRAP. V shed 1 base, J shed 0 bases, and the junction held 7 bases outside the gene matches. CDR3 protein: CASGLALTSGSSYEQYF. The CDR3 DNA sequence: TGTGCTAGTGGTTTGGCCCTGACTAGCGGAAGCTCCTACGAGCAGTACTTC.

J is TRBJ2-7 and V is TRBV2; 7 bases line up with TRBD2. Germline CDR1 is SNHLY and CDR2 is FYNNEI. This CDR3 region has 12 residues. Trimming removed 8 bases from V and 1 base from J; junction bases left unmatched: 2. Here the CDR3 reads CASGGESYEQYF. CDR3 sequence (DNA): TGTGCCAGCGGGGGGGAGTCCTACGAGCAGTACTTC.

V usage is TRBV6-5 and J usage is TRBJ2-7, with D possibly matching TRBD1 (7 bases). Trimming pared 2 bases from V and 4 bases from J, leaving 15 bases between. CDR3 size: 15 residues. Germline V gives CDR1 MNHEY, CDR2 SVGAGI. The CDR3: CASSYITGDLYEQYF. As DNA, the CDR3 is TGTGCCAGCAGTTACATAACAGGGGACTTGTACGAGCAGTACTTC.

The CDR3 coding sequence is TGTGCCAGCAGTTTGCGGGAGCCGAATTACAATGAGCAGTTCTTC. Translating gives CASSLREPNYNEQFF. The chain joins TRBV6-6 to TRBJ2-1; the match to TRBD2 covers 7 bases. V trimming: 4 bases; J trimming: 4 bases; junction bases outside the gene matches: 7. This CDR3 has 15 amino acids. CDR1 and CDR2 (germline): MNHNY, SVGAGI (reference sequence).

The chain is built from TRBV5-1 and TRBJ1-4, with D possibly TRBD1 on 6 matching bases. The CDR3 consists of 15 residues. The germline V gene has CDR1 SGHRS and CDR2 YFSETQ. With 4 bases removed from V and 7 bases from J, the gap between germline ends came to 17 bases. The DNA of the CDR3 is TGCGCCAGCAGCCCCCTCGGACAGAAGAGTGAAAAACTGTTTTTT. This sequence encodes CASSPLGQKSEKLFF.

Details on this clone: Other nucleotide sequences from this sample produce the same CDR3. The chain has TRBV5-1 and TRBJ2-7, with 7 bases lining up with TRBD2. The ends lost 0 bases at V and 1 base at J; junction bases unmatched: 1. The CDR3 has 14 residues. Germline V gene sequence: CDR1 SGHRS, CDR2 YFSETQ. The CDR3 region is CASSLGGSSYEQYF. Here the CDR3 DNA reads TGCGCCAGCAGCTTGGGCGGGAGTTCCTACGAGCAGTACTTC.

The V call is TRBV27, the J call TRBJ2-7; TRBD2 aligns across 7 bases. The CDR3 covers 13 residues. CDR1 and CDR2 from the germline V gene are MNHEY and SMNVEV (reference sequence). V was pared by 7 bases and J by 4 bases, with 7 bases of the junction left unmatched. The CDR3 region is CASKGREQYEQYF. The CDR3 DNA follows: TGTGCCAGCAAAGGGCGGGAGCAATACGAGCAGTACTTC.

This clone came up once. This chain uses TRBV5-1 with TRBJ2-5; possible D gene TRBD2, 6 bases. V lost 1 base, J lost 1 base, and 14 bases lay in between. The CDR3 spans 16 residues. Germline CDR1 SGHRS, CDR2 YFSETQ. CDR3 loop: CASSLRGAGLQETQYF. CDR3 nucleotides: TGCGCCAGCAGCTTGCGGGGAGCGGGTCTCCAAGAGACCCAGTACTTC.

This clone was picked up a small number of times. The CDR3 nucleotides read TGTGCCAGCAGCTCAGCACACCGACGGGTCGGGGAGCTGTTTTTT. Translating gives CASSSAHRRVGELFF. The chain is built from TRBV7-9 and TRBJ2-2; D is undetermined. V lost 4 bases and J lost 7, with 16 bases in between. Per germline, CDR1 SEHNR and CDR2 FQNEAQ (reference sequence). The CDR3 totals 15 residues.